The source of this TCR beta chain is a study of shared clonotypes between healthy human individuals. Assay used: immunoSEQ multiplex PCR; TCRdb lists only in-frame clones, some missing. The sample records some 1.5 million clones, roughly 97% being singletons. The CDR3 sequence is 12 residues long. V lost 7 bases, J lost 4 bases, and 8 bases lay in between. Germline V lookup: CDR1 MNHEY, CDR2 SVGAGI. The chain carries TRBV6-5 and TRBJ1-5; no firm D call. Material for sequencing was naive CD4+ T cells sorted from blood. Subset specified: CD45RA+ positively selected. The clonotype was recovered from a man aged 30 to 39 in good health. The CDR3 coding sequence is TGTGCCAGCAAAGGACCGAATCAGCCCCAGCATTTT. Translation: CASKGPNQPQHF.